This TCR beta chain comes out of a study of shared clonotypes between healthy human individuals. Overall study findings and caveats: Estimated richness was generally greater in naive than memory subsets. It was the non-shared clonotypes that had lower generation probabilities than clonotypes shared by all four donors.

Regarding this clone: Its antigen remains unidentified.

From germline, CDR1 is MNHEY and CDR2 SVGAGI. The CDR3 is 15 residues long. V was clipped by 10 bases and J by 4 bases, with 19 bases between them. The donors were adults (healthy and HIV-negative) with no recent acute infections or vaccinations. In replicate PCRs of sorted subsets, roughly 210 ng DNA, approximately 32,000 T cell genomes, was used. The table came from immunoSEQ multiplex PCR; TCRdb's copy has only in-frame clones and leaves some out. The sample lists around 2.1 million clones, approximately 94% occurring once. Sequencing used naive CD4+ T cells sorted from blood. The subset was: CD45RA+ positively selected. The chain employs TRBV6-5 and TRBJ2-2, with D hard to call. The receptor was derived from a man between 18 and 29 years old in good health. The CDR3 nucleotides are TGTGCCATCAAACCGTCCCAAGTCGGCACCGGGGAGCTGTTTTTT. Amino acids: CAIKPSQVGTGELFF.